This TCR beta chain was recovered during a study of T cell responses to AZD1222 COVID-19 vaccine. Study details: The study pooled second doses at about 4 or about 12 weeks. Study-wide results and caveats: Spike as a whole was targeted by vaccine-associated CD4 TCRs, dominant at 160-218 and 743-854. Recipients of two AZD1222 doses showed rising Spike-specific TCR breadth and depth.

Libraries were prepared by immunoSEQ multiplex PCR; TCRdb keeps only in-frame clonotypes and omits some of them. The table records 95,000 to 150,000 clones, around 84% of them present only once. CDR1 and CDR2 from the germline V gene are LGHDT and YNNKEL (reference sequence). Trimming took 4 bases from V and 1 from J; bases not matched to a gene: 6. The CDR3 totals 15 residues. In the case of this clone: What it binds is unknown.

The material was peripheral blood, obtained on day 0 of AZD1222 vaccination. V is TRBV3-1 (or the pseudogene TRBV3-2) and J is TRBJ2-5; TRBD2 matches 7 bases. The receptor was isolated from an adult in good health. DNA of the CDR3: TGTGCCAGCAGCCTCACCGCTAGCGGCCAAGAGACCCAGTACTTC. Its translation: CASSLTASGQETQYF.